A single sample is the source of the 15 T cell receptor beta chains below, sequenced in a study of blood T cell repertoires in COVID-19 (dated by TCRdb to between 2020 and 2021). The library came from the immunoSEQ multiplex PCR assay. The immuneACCESS repertoire file appears here via TCRdb, limited to in-frame rearrangements. These files lack a portion of the clones; in checked studies, under half of the deficit traces to unresolved V genes, and the cause of the others is not known. Counted in this sample were more than 140,000 clones; 84% of them appeared once. Clones ranked in the top ten supply 7.2% of the sample. The sequenced sample consisted of peripheral blood. These receptors came from a woman aged 50 to 60 in a cohort sampled during active or convalescent COVID-19.

V gene TRBV5-6 combines with J gene TRBJ2-5; 7 bases map to TRBD1. The CDR3 covers 14 residues. Unmatched junction bases numbered 5, after V lost 2 bases and J lost 4 bases. Germline loops: CDR1 SGHDT, CDR2 YYEEEE. Here the CDR3 DNA reads TGTGCCAGCAGCTTACAGGGGAATGCAGAGACCCAGTACTTC. Translating it yields CASSLQGNAETQYF.

The V gene is TRBV6-5, the J gene TRBJ1-1; D may be TRBD1 (6 bases). Looked up from germline, CDR1 is MNHEY and CDR2 is SVGAGI. The CDR3 contains 13 residues. The germline V and J ends were trimmed by 7 bases and 1 base, with 10 bases remaining between them. As DNA, the CDR3 is TGTGCCAGCAAGCAGGGGAAGAACACTGAAGCTTTCTTT. It translates to CASKQGKNTEAFF.

The V call is TRBV5-1, the J call TRBJ1-1, with D unclear. This CDR3 contains 14 residues. Germline V CDR1 and CDR2: SGHRS, YFSETQ. With 2 bases removed from V and 4 bases from J, the gap between germline ends came to 12 bases. The CDR3 loop is CASSLTTAATEAFF. CDR3 sequence (DNA): TGCGCCAGCAGCTTAACTACCGCCGCCACTGAAGCTTTCTTT.

The rearrangement uses TRBV29-1 and TRBJ1-1; the D is unclear. Germline loops: CDR1 SQVTM, CDR2 ANQGSEA. The CDR3 has 12 amino acids. The germline V and J ends were trimmed by 7 bases and 0 bases, with 9 bases remaining between them. CDR3 region: CSAGGLNTEAFF. As DNA, the CDR3 is TGCAGCGCAGGAGGGCTGAACACTGAAGCTTTCTTT. The complete variable domain, with remaining parts taken from reference TRBV29-1 and TRBJ1-1, reads SAVISQKPSRDICQRGTSLTIQCQVDSQVTMMFWYRQQPGQSLTLIATANQGSEATYESGFVIDKFPISRPNLTFSTLTVSNMSPEDSSIYLCSAGGLNTEAFFGQGTRLTVV.

The V gene is TRBV3-1 (or the pseudogene TRBV3-2), the J gene TRBJ2-2; 9 nucleotides agree with TRBD2. Germline V CDR1 and CDR2: LGHDT, YNNKEL (reference sequence). CDR3 length equals 17 residues. Trimming cost V 2 bases and J 4 bases; bases outside gene matches: 8. CDR3 residues: CASSQPRSGGATGELFF. DNA for the CDR3: TGTGCCAGCAGCCAACCTCGTAGCGGGGGTGCCACCGGGGAGCTGTTTTTT.

The gene calls are TRBV7-9 and TRBJ2-3; 7 bases are a match to TRBD2. Germline V lookup: CDR1 SEHNR, CDR2 FQNEAQ (reference sequence). The CDR3 has 15 residues. J lost 2 bases, V lost 0 bases, and 2 bases had no gene match. The DNA of the CDR3 is TGTGCCAGCAGCTTAGCTAGCGGGTACACAGATACGCAGTATTTT. Protein: CASSLASGYTDTQYF.

This clone was counted a few times. The CDR3 reads CASSLVGQDEAFF. In DNA form, the CDR3 reads TGTGCCAGCAGCTTAGTGGGGCAGGACGAAGCTTTCTTT. The chain links TRBV11-2 to TRBJ1-1; D may be TRBD1 (5 bases). This CDR3 region has 13 residues. V lost 1 base to trimming and J lost 8 bases, with 11 bases between them. Germline V gene lookup returns CDR1 SGHAT and CDR2 FQNNGV.

The chain is built from TRBV7-9 and TRBJ1-2; TRBD1 agrees at 10 bases. The CDR3 contains 15 residues. With 4 bases clipped from V and 1 base from J, the junction kept 3 bases outside the gene matches. CDR1 and CDR2 from the germline V gene are SEHNR and FQNEAQ (reference sequence). The CDR3 bases are TGTGCCAGCAGCTCCGGGACAGGGGTTAACTATGGCTACACCTTC. This codes for CASSSGTGVNYGYTF.

The chain is built from TRBV18 and TRBJ2-3; 7 bases align to TRBD2. The V gene end was trimmed by 3 bases and the J gene end by 2 bases; junction bases not matched to a gene: 5. The germline V gene encodes CDR1 KGHSH and CDR2 LQKENI. The CDR3 loop spans 15 amino acids. The CDR3 protein is CASSPGLGDTDTQYF. The CDR3 coding sequence is TGTGCCAGCTCACCTGGACTAGGCGACACAGATACGCAGTATTTT.

The chain joins TRBV19 to TRBJ1-1, with TRBD1 identical over 10 bases. The CDR3 totals 15 residues. Germline V gene data show CDR1 as LNHDA and CDR2 as SQIVND (reference sequence). The ends lost 5 bases at V and 4 bases at J; junction bases unmatched: 7. CDR3 DNA: TGTGCCAGTAGTCCTGAGACAGGGGGCTTCACTGAAGCTTTCTTT. Protein product: CASSPETGGFTEAFF.

This chain uses TRBV12-3 or TRBV12-4 with TRBJ1-2, with a tentative D call TRBD1 (6 bases). CDR3 length: 13 amino acids. The ends were cut back, 3 bases at V and 4 bases at J, with 9 bases in the middle. DNA of the CDR3: TGTGCCAGCAGTTTTGAGGGGGTCTATGGCTACACCTTC. It encodes CASSFEGVYGYTF.

This chain links TRBV30 with TRBJ1-6; TRBD1 matches 7 bases. Germline V gives CDR1 GTSNPN, CDR2 SVGIG (reference sequence). The CDR3 covers 15 residues. The V and J ends lost 2 bases and 9 bases, in that order; junction bases with no gene match: 10. The CDR3 nucleotides are TGTGCCTGGAGTCCCTTGACAGGGCTGGGTTCACCCCTCCACTTT. Its protein is CAWSPLTGLGSPLHF.

This clone has just one count. This chain links TRBV14 with TRBJ1-1; unclear D gene. The V and J ends lost 4 bases and 12 bases respectively, with 18 bases between them. Germline CDR1 SGHDN, CDR2 FVKESK. The CDR3 is made up of 13 amino acids. The CDR3 nucleotides are TGTGCCAGCAGCCCTCGGGGTGTTGCCATAACTTTCTTT. It yields the protein CASSPRGVAITFF.

CDR3 in amino acids: CASNPGSTGELFF. The CDR3 DNA reads as TGTGCCAGCAATCCAGGCTCCACCGGGGAGCTGTTTTTT. The chain recombines TRBV2 with TRBJ2-2, with D hard to call. Germline V gives CDR1 SNHLY, CDR2 FYNNEI. This CDR3 spans 13 amino acids. The V end was cut by 7 bases, the J end by 4 bases, with 10 bases between.

The chain employs TRBV25-1 and TRBJ1-6; D unclear. This CDR3 has 13 amino acids. The V gene lost 6 bases and the J gene lost 4 bases, with 7 bases spanning the gap. The germline V gene has CDR1 MGHDK and CDR2 SYGVNS. The CDR3 loop is CASRSGYNSPLHF. DNA of the CDR3: TGTGCCAGCAGGTCGGGGTATAATTCACCCCTCCACTTT.